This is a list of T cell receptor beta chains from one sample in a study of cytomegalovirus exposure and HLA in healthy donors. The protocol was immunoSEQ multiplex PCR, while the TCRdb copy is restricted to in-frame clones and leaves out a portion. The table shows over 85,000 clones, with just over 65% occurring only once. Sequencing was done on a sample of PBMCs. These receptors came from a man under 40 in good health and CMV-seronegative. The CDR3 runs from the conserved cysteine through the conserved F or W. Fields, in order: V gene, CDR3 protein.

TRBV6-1	CASGVHSPLHF
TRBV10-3	CAISTGLDAGELFF
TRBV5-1	CASSREGGGEKLFF
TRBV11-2	CASRFGQGLWEQYF
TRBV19	CASSIGDRGYPEAFF
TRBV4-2	CASSQDSSGGGGGNQPQHF
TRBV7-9	CASSQGGGGSQPQHF
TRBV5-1	CASSLGGLGQPQHF
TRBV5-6	CASSHGTGIDEQFF
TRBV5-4	CASSSTGAPNEKLFF
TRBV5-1	CASSGGGGGTSTDTQYF
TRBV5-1	CASSSRVPGQGYEQYF
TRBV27	CASSLQAPRIMGPEAFF
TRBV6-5	CASRGLAGVHEQYF
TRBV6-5	CASSYSGGGKEAFF
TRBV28	CASSLVSDSHQPQHF
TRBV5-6	CASSSQGTNEKLFF
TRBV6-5	CASSYRGSLNEQFF
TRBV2	CASSPGRAGGELFF
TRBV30	CAWSVYLPGTGELFF
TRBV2	CASISNTEAFF
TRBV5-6	CASSLDPRGLTEAFF
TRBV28	CASSYPSTGIRYGYTF
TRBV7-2	CASSLQGAAEAFF
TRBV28	CASSFPTPNTEAFF
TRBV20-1	CSAARDSQFF
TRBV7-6	CASSLRGVNEKLFF
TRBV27	CASSFGGPTEAFF
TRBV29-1	CSVPTGGAYEQYF
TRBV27	CASRTVEGLTGANVLTF
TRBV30	CAWSTVDRAIEQYF
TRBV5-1	CASSFLARGVAGELFF
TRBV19	CASSQNPDGGYEQYF
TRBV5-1	CASSLGDISYEQYF
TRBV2	CASSGTSVYEQYF
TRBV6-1	CASRYGTGEAFF
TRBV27	CASSFGGAGGHGYTF
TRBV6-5	CASSQGLAGPNEQFF
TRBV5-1	CASSSQPSGANVLTF
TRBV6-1	CASSGPQGKGYTF
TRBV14	CASSQDRVAYGYTF